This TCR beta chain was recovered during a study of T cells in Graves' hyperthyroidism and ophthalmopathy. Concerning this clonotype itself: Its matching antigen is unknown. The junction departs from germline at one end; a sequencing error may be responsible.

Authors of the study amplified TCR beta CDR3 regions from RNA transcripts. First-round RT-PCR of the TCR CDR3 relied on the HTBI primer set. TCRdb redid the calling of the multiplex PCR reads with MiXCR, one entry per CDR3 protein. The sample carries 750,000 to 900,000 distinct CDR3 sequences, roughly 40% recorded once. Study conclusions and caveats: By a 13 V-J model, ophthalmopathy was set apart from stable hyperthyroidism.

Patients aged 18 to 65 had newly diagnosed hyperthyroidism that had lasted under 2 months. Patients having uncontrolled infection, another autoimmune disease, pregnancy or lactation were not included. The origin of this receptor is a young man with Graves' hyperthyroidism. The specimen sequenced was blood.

The DNA for the CDR3 is TGCGCCAGCAGCCATGTCCTCGGTAGGACCTACGAGCAGTACTTC. Protein sequence: CASSHVLGRTYEQYF. The chain combines TRBV7-2 with TRBJ2-7, with D unclear. The CDR3 spans 15 residues. Germline V gene data show CDR1 as SGHTA and CDR2 as FQGNSA.